This T cell receptor (beta chain) was found in a study of blood T cell repertoires in COVID-19. Assay used: immunoSEQ multiplex PCR; TCRdb lists only in-frame clones, some missing. The sample consists of about 46,000 clones, around nine tenths of them appearing once. The CDR3 runs to 16 residues. The J segment lost 3 bases and the V segment lost 5 bases, leaving 10 bases of the junction unmatched. Germline CDR1 SGHAT, CDR2 FQNNGV. Sequencing input: peripheral blood. This receptor was obtained from a man aged 70 or older with active COVID-19. V usage is TRBV11-2 and J usage is TRBJ2-1, with TRBD1 identical over 7 bases. The chain's CDR3 is CASSPIKGASYNEQFF. The CDR3 nucleotides read TGTGCCAGCAGCCCGATCAAGGGGGCTAGCTACAATGAGCAGTTCTTC.